The clone carrying this T cell receptor (beta chain) was found many times. What it binds is not known. This sample is drawn from a study of early T cells in non-severe SARS-CoV-2 infection. Looking at the study overall: With bulk RNA from unsorted whole blood as input, sequencing yielded unpaired chains.

Unique molecular identifier tags were affixed to discrete cDNA molecules. TCRdb analysed the 5' RACE reads with MiXCR anew, one entry per CDR3 protein. This sample has some 66,000 distinct CDR3 sequences, with roughly 10% found just once. Study observations and caveats: Anti-spike CD8 responses were favored by VDJdb matching, which missed private and CD4 specificities.

The V and J ends lost 1 base and 4 bases respectively, with 15 bases between them. CDR3 length equals 16 residues. Germline lookup yields CDR1 SGHAT and CDR2 FQNNGV. What was sequenced was whole blood. This sequence was found in an adult who was a healthcare worker with PCR-confirmed SARS-CoV-2 infection or an uninfected control (not recorded which). The chain couples TRBV11-2 to TRBJ2-3; tentative D call: TRBD2 (5 bases). As DNA, the CDR3 is TGTGCCAGCAGCTTAGCGGGAAGGGTAGCACCAGATACGCAGTATTTT. It specifies CASSLAGRVAPDTQYF.